This is a list of T cell receptor beta chains from one sample in a study of breast tumors, draining lymph nodes, adjacent tissues. TCRdb called the multiplex PCR reads again in MiXCR, with one record for every CDR3 protein. This table holds about 230,000 distinct CDR3 sequences, approximately 31% found once. Input material: axillary lymph node tissue. The origin of the receptors is a female donor with breast cancer. Some clones in this sample may be carry-over from other donors' samples. Each CDR3 is given with its conserved first and last residue. A D gene is named only where the DNA matches it firmly. The size entry is marked missing in some rows and otherwise reads once, few, many or a size class.

j_gene: TRBJ2-6; abundance: many; d_gene: NA; v_gene: TRBV12-3/TRBV12-4; CDR3aa: CASSPMASGANVLTF; CDR3nt: TGTGCCAGCAGCCCGATGGCCTCTGGGGCCAACGTCCTGACTTTC
j_gene: TRBJ1-6; abundance: many; d_gene: NA; v_gene: TRBV7-3; CDR3aa: CASSLGRRNQNSPLHF; CDR3nt: TGTGCCAGCAGCTTAGGGCGGAGAAATCAAAATTCACCCCTCCACTTT
j_gene: TRBJ1-3; abundance: NA; d_gene: NA; v_gene: TRBV5-4; CDR3aa: CASSFYICSALLGPGNAIYF; CDR3nt: NA
j_gene: TRBJ2-6; abundance: NA; d_gene: NA; v_gene: TRBV12-3/TRBV12-4; CDR3aa: CAGNLYRDGANVLTF; CDR3nt: TGTGCCGGCAACCTGTACAGGGATGGGGCCAACGTCTTGACTTTC
j_gene: TRBJ2-1; abundance: many; d_gene: NA; v_gene: TRBV7-3; CDR3aa: CASSLRGQNRKAAYNEQFF; CDR3nt: TGTGCCAGCAGCTTAAGGGGGCAAAACCGTAAAGCAGCTTACAATGAGCAGTTCTTC
j_gene: TRBJ2-5; abundance: few; d_gene: NA; v_gene: TRBV28; CDR3aa: CASLPRSPILETQYF; CDR3nt: TGTGCCAGTCTTCCCCGGAGCCCGATTTTAGAGACCCAGTACTTC
j_gene: TRBJ2-7; abundance: many; d_gene: NA; v_gene: TRBV7-2; CDR3aa: CASSFHRAPYEQYF; CDR3nt: TGTGCCAGCAGCTTCCACAGGGCCCCCTACGAGCAGTACTTC
j_gene: TRBJ1-2; abundance: many; d_gene: NA; v_gene: TRBV24-1; CDR3aa: CATRPGRGNYGYTF; CDR3nt: TGTGCCACCAGACCGGGACGGGGAAACTATGGCTACACCTTC
j_gene: TRBJ2-6; abundance: NA; d_gene: TRBD2; v_gene: TRBV6-4; CDR3aa: CASSSLAGQFLSGANVLTF; CDR3nt: TGTGCCAGCTCGAGTCTAGCGGGACAGTTTCTCTCTGGGGCCAACGTCCTGACTTTC
j_gene: TRBJ2-1; abundance: many; d_gene: NA; v_gene: TRBV2; CDR3aa: CASSESRTGPYNEQFF; CDR3nt: TGTGCCAGCAGTGAATCAAGGACGGGGCCCTACAATGAGCAGTTCTTC
j_gene: TRBJ2-2; abundance: many; d_gene: NA; v_gene: TRBV9; CDR3aa: CASSVSSGNTGELFF; CDR3nt: TGTGCCAGCAGCGTATCGTCAGGAAACACCGGGGAGCTGTTTTTT
j_gene: TRBJ2-3; abundance: NA; d_gene: TRBD1; v_gene: TRBV24-1; CDR3aa: CATEGARDTQYF; CDR3nt: TGTGCCACCGAGGGGGCGCGAGATACGCAGTATTTT
j_gene: TRBJ2-4; abundance: many; d_gene: NA; v_gene: TRBV4-2; CDR3aa: CASSQGVGNLGNIQYF; CDR3nt: TGTGCCAGCAGCCAAGGTGTGGGCAACCTCGGAAACATTCAGTACTTC
j_gene: TRBJ2-2; abundance: many; d_gene: NA; v_gene: TRBV6-1; CDR3aa: CASTVTTQLTGELFF; CDR3nt: TGTGCCAGCACGGTAACCACCCAATTGACCGGGGAGCTGTTTTTT
j_gene: TRBJ2-1; abundance: many; d_gene: NA; v_gene: TRBV20-1; CDR3aa: CSARDWTLALKENEQFF; CDR3nt: TGCAGTGCTAGAGATTGGACTCTAGCCCTGAAGGAGAATGAGCAGTTCTTC
j_gene: TRBJ2-3; abundance: once; d_gene: TRBD2; v_gene: TRBV7-6; CDR3aa: CASSPRLAGGVCTDTQYF; CDR3nt: TGTGCCAGCAGCCCCAGACTAGCGGGAGGGGTCTGTACAGATACGCAGTATTTT
j_gene: TRBJ2-5; abundance: NA; d_gene: TRBD1; v_gene: TRBV20-1; CDR3aa: CSASAGTGGETQYF; CDR3nt: TGCAGTGCTAGTGCCGGGACAGGGGGAGAGACCCAGTACTTC
j_gene: TRBJ2-2; abundance: many; d_gene: NA; v_gene: TRBV7-3; CDR3aa: CASSLSSRELFF; CDR3nt: TGTGCCAGCAGCTTATCCAGCAGGGAGCTGTTTTTT
j_gene: TRBJ1-1; abundance: NA; d_gene: NA; v_gene: TRBV6-1; CDR3aa: CASAQNLNTEAFF; CDR3nt: TGTGCCAGCGCGCAGAACTTAAACACTGAAGCTTTCTTT
j_gene: TRBJ2-5; abundance: NA; d_gene: TRBD1; v_gene: TRBV9; CDR3aa: CASSGGTGTHYF; CDR3nt: TGTGCCAGCAGCGGGGGGACAGGGACCCACTACTTC
j_gene: TRBJ1-4; abundance: many; d_gene: NA; v_gene: TRBV6-1; CDR3aa: CASSERTSLGEKLFF; CDR3nt: TGTGCCAGCAGTGAAAGGACATCCCTAGGTGAAAAACTGTTTTTT
j_gene: TRBJ2-5; abundance: NA; d_gene: NA; v_gene: TRBV5-1; CDR3aa: CASSLRAVQDTQYF; CDR3nt: TGCGCCAGCAGCTTACGTGCGGTCCAAGACACCCAGTACTTC
j_gene: TRBJ2-5; abundance: few; d_gene: TRBD1; v_gene: TRBV6-1; CDR3aa: CASSHRDRKQETQYF; CDR3nt: TGTGCCAGCAGCCACCGGGACAGAAAACAAGAGACCCAGTACTTC
j_gene: TRBJ1-6; abundance: NA; d_gene: TRBD1; v_gene: TRBV5-1; CDR3aa: CASSLRTGNESPLHF; CDR3nt: TGCGCCAGCAGCTTGCGGACAGGGAACGAGTCACCCCTCCACTTT
j_gene: TRBJ2-2; abundance: few; d_gene: TRBD1; v_gene: TRBV18; CDR3aa: CASRETGAPTGELFF; CDR3nt: TGTGCCAGCCGCGAGACAGGGGCCCCCACCGGGGAGCTGTTTTTT
j_gene: TRBJ2-7; abundance: many; d_gene: NA; v_gene: TRBV18; CDR3aa: CASSPQTRSYEQYF; CDR3nt: TGTGCCAGCTCACCACAGACAAGGTCCTACGAGCAGTACTTC
j_gene: TRBJ2-7; abundance: NA; d_gene: TRBD2; v_gene: TRBV7-8; CDR3aa: CASATAGGTSEQYF; CDR3nt: TGTGCCAGCGCCACAGCGGGAGGGACTTCCGAGCAGTACTTC
j_gene: TRBJ2-5; abundance: NA; d_gene: TRBD2; v_gene: TRBV9; CDR3aa: CASSHHSGRLGQATQYF; CDR3nt: TGTGCCAGCAGCCATCATAGCGGGAGGCTGGGCCAAGCGACCCAGTACTTC
j_gene: TRBJ2-2; abundance: NA; d_gene: TRBD2; v_gene: TRBV27; CDR3aa: CATAQAGVSGELFF; CDR3nt: TGTGCCACCGCCCAGGCGGGAGTATCCGGGGAGCTGTTTTTT
j_gene: TRBJ2-7; abundance: many; d_gene: NA; v_gene: TRBV4-3; CDR3aa: CASSQDQGEQYF; CDR3nt: TGCGCCAGCAGCCAAGATCAAGGGGAGCAGTACTTC
j_gene: TRBJ1-2; abundance: many; d_gene: NA; v_gene: TRBV3-1; CDR3aa: CASSHRHGNYGYTF; CDR3nt: TGTGCCAGCAGCCATCGACACGGCAACTATGGCTACACCTTC
j_gene: TRBJ2-5; abundance: many; d_gene: TRBD2; v_gene: TRBV11-2; CDR3aa: CASSFKSGLAVRGETQYF; CDR3nt: TGTGCCAGCAGCTTCAAGTCGGGACTAGCGGTCAGAGGGGAGACCCAGTACTTC
j_gene: TRBJ2-3; abundance: many; d_gene: TRBD2; v_gene: TRBV5-8; CDR3aa: CASSPTSGADTQYF; CDR3nt: TGTGCCAGCAGCCCGACTAGCGGGGCAGATACGCAGTATTTT
j_gene: TRBJ2-5; abundance: many; d_gene: NA; v_gene: TRBV6-6; CDR3aa: CASSHSNPLETQYF; CDR3nt: TGTGCCAGCAGTCACTCGAACCCCTTAGAGACCCAGTACTTC
j_gene: TRBJ2-2; abundance: many; d_gene: NA; v_gene: TRBV20-1; CDR3aa: CSARDPRTKNTGELFF; CDR3nt: TGCAGTGCTAGAGATCCGAGGACGAAGAACACCGGGGAGCTGTTTTTT
j_gene: TRBJ1-2; abundance: NA; d_gene: NA; v_gene: TRBV7-2; CDR3aa: CASSLVVSAGYGYPF; CDR3nt: TGTGCCAGCAGCTTAGTCGTATCGGCAGGTTATGGCTACCCCTTC
j_gene: TRBJ1-6; abundance: many; d_gene: TRBD1; v_gene: TRBV4-3; CDR3aa: CASSQGQGARNSPLHF; CDR3nt: TGCGCCAGCAGCCAAGGACAGGGGGCGCGAAATTCACCCCTCCACTTT
j_gene: TRBJ1-2; abundance: many; d_gene: TRBD1; v_gene: TRBV19; CDR3aa: CASAVRQGYGYTF; CDR3nt: TGTGCCAGCGCCGTCAGACAGGGCTATGGCTACACCTTC
j_gene: TRBJ2-3; abundance: many; d_gene: NA; v_gene: TRBV29-1; CDR3aa: CSAAELNTDTQYF; CDR3nt: TGCAGCGCCGCGGAGCTAAACACAGATACGCAGTATTTT
j_gene: TRBJ2-5; abundance: many; d_gene: TRBD2; v_gene: TRBV11-2; CDR3aa: CASSPPSGSGETQYF; CDR3nt: TGTGCCAGCAGCCCACCTAGCGGGAGCGGTGAGACCCAGTACTTC
j_gene: TRBJ1-4; abundance: many; d_gene: NA; v_gene: TRBV25-1; CDR3aa: CASSGKQLFF; CDR3nt: TGTGCCAGCAGTGGGAAACAACTGTTTTTT
j_gene: TRBJ1-6; abundance: many; d_gene: NA; v_gene: TRBV6-5; CDR3aa: CASSYSKASSRFNSPLHF; CDR3nt: TGTGCCAGCAGTTACTCGAAAGCAAGCTCAAGGTTCAATTCACCCCTCCACTTT
j_gene: TRBJ2-7; abundance: many; d_gene: TRBD2; v_gene: TRBV6-2/TRBV6-3; CDR3aa: CASTPGTSGRTYF; CDR3nt: TGTGCCAGCACCCCCGGGACTAGCGGGAGAACGTACTTC
j_gene: TRBJ2-5; abundance: many; d_gene: TRBD2; v_gene: TRBV9; CDR3aa: CASSVGGREGETQYF; CDR3nt: TGTGCCAGCAGCGTAGGCGGGAGGGAGGGAGAGACCCAGTACTTC
j_gene: TRBJ1-2; abundance: many; d_gene: NA; v_gene: TRBV18; CDR3aa: CASSPSGGNDGYTF; CDR3nt: TGTGCCAGCTCACCAAGTGGGGGGAACGATGGCTACACCTTC
j_gene: TRBJ2-1; abundance: many; d_gene: TRBD2; v_gene: TRBV4-3; CDR3aa: CASSQDLFLAEYNEQFF; CDR3nt: TGCGCCAGCAGCCAAGATCTTTTCCTAGCGGAGTACAATGAGCAGTTCTTC
j_gene: TRBJ2-1; abundance: NA; d_gene: TRBD2; v_gene: TRBV20-1; CDR3aa: CSARLAGLESNEQFF; CDR3nt: TGCAGTGCTAGACTAGCGGGACTTGAGAGCAATGAGCAGTTCTTC
j_gene: TRBJ1-5; abundance: many; d_gene: NA; v_gene: TRBV12-3/TRBV12-4; CDR3aa: CASSLTRGASNQPQHF; CDR3nt: TGTGCCAGCAGCCTTACGCGGGGTGCGAGCAATCAGCCCCAGCATTTT
j_gene: TRBJ2-7; abundance: NA; d_gene: NA; v_gene: TRBV6-5; CDR3aa: CASRLGSEGEQYF; CDR3nt: TGTGCCAGCAGGCTGGGGTCCGAAGGCGAGCAGTACTTC
j_gene: TRBJ1-1; abundance: many; d_gene: NA; v_gene: TRBV10-2; CDR3aa: CASSETGGVAEAFF; CDR3nt: TGCGCCAGCAGTGAGACAGGCGGAGTCGCTGAAGCTTTCTTT